One TCR beta chain is described in this entry. Clones were sequenced by immunoSEQ multiplex PCR, and TCRdb holds only the in-frame ones, with some missing. This table has under 75,000 clones, under 95% appearing once. The data were taken from a study of T cell changes during pregnancy in multiple sclerosis. Trimming stripped 5 bases from V and 5 bases from J, with 10 bases between. The CDR3 has 12 amino acids. Germline V CDR1 and CDR2: MNHEY, SMNVEV (reference sequence). The specimen comprised CD8+ T cells from peripheral blood mononuclear cells, sampled in the second trimester of pregnancy. This TCR derives from a female donor with multiple sclerosis, enrolled in a pregnancy study. The chain couples TRBV27 to TRBJ2-7; D might be TRBD1 (6 bases). DNA of the CDR3: TGTGCCAGCAGTAACTACAGGGACGAGCAGTACTTC. It is translated as CASSNYRDEQYF.